The sequence of this T cell receptor beta chain was determined in a study of control samples from healthy donors and cancer patients. Sequenced by immunoSEQ multiplex PCR; TCRdb stores in-frame clones only, minus some. Of about 130,000 clones in the sample, roughly 91% were seen once. The CDR3 consists of 15 residues. V lost 6 bases to trimming and J lost 0 bases, with 9 bases between them. Germline values: CDR1 LNHDA, CDR2 SQIVND (reference sequence). Sequencing input: PBMCs. This rearrangement joins TRBV19 to TRBJ1-6; unclear D gene. The sequence was obtained from a man over 45 with head and neck cancer. This CDR3 reads CASRGGFSYNSPLHF. CDR3 DNA sequence: TGTGCCAGTAGGGGCGGATTCTCCTATAATTCACCCCTCCACTTT. The complete variable domain, with remaining parts taken from reference TRBV19 and TRBJ1-6, reads DGGITQSPKYLFRKEGQNVTLSCEQNLNHDAMYWYRQDPGQGLRLIYYSQIVNDFQKGDIAEGYSVSREKKESFPLTVTSAQKNPTAFYLCASRGGFSYNSPLHFGNGTRLTVT.